These 30 T cell receptor beta chains were all obtained from the same sample, sequenced in a study of cytomegalovirus exposure and HLA in healthy donors. PCR used 60 Vbeta primers and 13 Jbeta primers. Assay used: immunoSEQ multiplex PCR; TCRdb lists only in-frame clones, some missing. The table includes around 200,000 clones, roughly 79% detected once. Sequenced material: PBMCs. These receptor sequences come from a woman under 30 in good health and CMV-seronegative.

The V and J genes are TRBV27 and TRBJ2-7; 8 bases are shared with TRBD1. Germline CDR1 and CDR2: MNHEY and SMNVEV (reference sequence). Trimming cost V 5 bases and J 7 bases; bases outside gene matches: 10. The length of the CDR3 is 14 residues. In DNA form, the CDR3 reads TGTGCCAGCAGTCGCAGGGGGCAGGTAAATGAGCAGTACTTC. Encoded protein: CASSRRGQVNEQYF.

The chain uses TRBV21-1 and TRBJ2-7; TRBD1 is the table's D call, not checked against the DNA. TRBV21-1 is reported as a pseudogene. CDR3 length equals 17 residues. The CDR3: CASSKAKDRRDSYEQYF. In nucleotides, the CDR3 is TGTGCCAGCAGCAAAGCCAAGGACAGGCGGGACTCCTACGAGCAGTACTTC.

The rearrangement joins TRBV29-1 to TRBJ2-2, with 8 nucleotides matching TRBD1. The CDR3 contains 16 residues. V was pared by 7 bases and J by 1 base, with 11 bases of the junction left unmatched. Germline V CDR1 and CDR2: SQVTM, ANQGSEA. Here the CDR3 reads CSATTGGTGNTGELFF. The DNA of the CDR3 is TGCAGCGCGACAACTGGGGGGACAGGGAACACCGGGGAGCTGTTTTTT.

The chain joins TRBV27 to TRBJ1-1; D remains ambiguous. The V gene lost 6 bases and the J gene lost 6 bases, with 20 bases spanning the gap. The CDR3 length is 15 residues. Germline V lookup: CDR1 MNHEY, CDR2 SMNVEV (reference sequence). In DNA, the CDR3 is TGTGCCAGCAGCTTACAGAGACCTACACTATCTGAAGCTTTCTTT. Translated: CASSLQRPTLSEAFF.

CDR3 protein: CASSSAGTHLRHF. Here the CDR3 DNA reads TGTGCCAGCAGCTCCGCCGGGACTCACCTCCGGCACTTT. The V gene is TRBV11-2, the J gene TRBJ1-6; D perhaps matches TRBD1 (5 bases). Trimming took 4 bases from V and 19 from J, leaving 20 bases between them. The germline gives CDR1 SGHAT, CDR2 FQNNGV. The CDR3 sequence is 13 residues long.

The DNA for the CDR3 is TGTGCCAGCAGCGGCGTCAGGGGGCGAACCGGGGAGCTGTTTTTT. Translating it yields CASSGVRGRTGELFF. V gene TRBV28 combines with J gene TRBJ2-2, with 8 bases identical to TRBD1. Trimming at V came to 6 bases and at J to 5 bases, leaving 8 bases not matched to a gene. This CDR3 is 15 amino acids long. Germline CDR1 is MDHEN and CDR2 is SYDVKM.

V is TRBV6-5 and J is TRBJ2-7, with TRBD1 matching 8 bases. The CDR3 has 14 amino acids. Per the germline V gene, CDR1 is MNHEY and CDR2 is SVGAGI. After removal of 6 bases from V and 6 bases from J, the junction contained 10 bases not matched to a gene. The CDR3: CASRPDRGKGEQYF. The CDR3 DNA reads TGTGCCAGCAGACCCGACAGGGGTAAGGGCGAGCAGTACTTC.

The rearrangement uses TRBV5-8 and TRBJ1-2, with TRBD1 identical over 10 bases. Per the germline V gene, CDR1 is SGHTS and CDR2 is YDEGEE. The V segment lost 4 bases and the J segment 4 bases; nucleotides outside the gene matches: 10. The CDR3 consists of 16 residues. The CDR3 DNA is TGTGCCAGCAGCCGTCCTTCGGACAGGGGGATCTATGGCTACACCTTC. Translation gives CASSRPSDRGIYGYTF.

The chain recombines TRBV19 with TRBJ1-5; the D is unclear. The CDR3 consists of 14 residues. V lost 3 bases, J lost 2 bases, and 8 bases lay in between. Germline lookup yields CDR1 LNHDA and CDR2 SQIVND (reference sequence). CDR3 DNA: TGTGCCAGTAGTATCGAGGTGGGCAATCAGCCCCAGCATTTT. Amino acids: CASSIEVGNQPQHF. Full variable domain (remainder filled in from reference TRBV19 and TRBJ1-5): DGGITQSPKYLFRKEGQNVTLSCEQNLNHDAMYWYRQDPGQGLRLIYYSQIVNDFQKGDIAEGYSVSREKKESFPLTVTSAQKNPTAFYLCASSIEVGNQPQHFGDGTRLSIL.

The chain joins TRBV7-9 to TRBJ2-1, with 8 bases aligning to TRBD1. J was trimmed by 5 bases and V by 4 bases; bases with no gene match: 7. The CDR3 contains 15 residues. Germline V gene sequence: CDR1 SEHNR, CDR2 FQNEAQ (reference sequence). The CDR3 loop reads CASSSSGGFNNEQFF. CDR3 DNA sequence: TGTGCCAGCAGCTCTTCAGGGGGCTTTAACAATGAGCAGTTCTTC.

This chain links TRBV7-2 with TRBJ1-1, with 10 bases aligning to TRBD1. Trimming cost V 8 bases and J 5 bases; bases outside gene matches: 11. Germline assignment: CDR1 SGHTA and CDR2 FQGNSA. There are 15 residues in the CDR3. CDR3 bases: TGTGCCAGCGTCCGAGACAGGGGGCGCCGGACTGAAGCTTTCTTT. It codes for CASVRDRGRRTEAFF.

The rearrangement uses TRBV12-5 and TRBJ1-2; maybe TRBD1 (5 bases). The CDR3 spans 13 residues. V was cut by 1 base and J by 7 bases, with 10 bases left in between. Germline lookup yields CDR1 LGHNT and CDR2 FRNRAP. The CDR3: CASGLEGAGGYTF. In DNA form, the CDR3 reads TGTGCTAGTGGTTTGGAAGGGGCAGGTGGCTACACCTTC.

The rearrangement links TRBV6-5 to TRBJ2-7; D is perhaps TRBD2 (5 bases). CDR3 length equals 15 residues. The V and J ends lost 4 bases and 2 bases respectively, with 15 bases between them. The germline V gene encodes CDR1 MNHEY and CDR2 SVGAGI. The CDR3 nucleotides read TGTGCCAGCAGTTTCGGCGCGTCGGGGACCTACGAGCAGTACTTC. The encoded protein is CASSFGASGTYEQYF.

The V call is TRBV15, the J call TRBJ1-5, with D unresolved. Trimming took off 1 base at V and 0 bases at J, with 7 bases between the two ends. The CDR3 length is 15 residues. Germline assignment: CDR1 LNHNV and CDR2 YYDKDF (reference sequence). The CDR3 spells CATSRVDNSNQPQHF. The CDR3 DNA reads as TGTGCCACCAGCAGAGTAGACAATAGCAATCAGCCCCAGCATTTT.

J is TRBJ2-2 and V is TRBV5-1, with D possibly matching TRBD1 (6 bases). CDR1 and CDR2 (germline): SGHRS, YFSETQ. The CDR3 covers 15 residues. The V and J ends lost 9 bases and 1 base respectively, with 16 bases between them. The CDR3 region is CATTPRGGNTGELFF. CDR3 DNA sequence: TGCGCCACTACGCCACGAGGGGGGAACACCGGGGAGCTGTTTTTT.

The chain couples TRBV6-1 to TRBJ2-1; 7 bases match TRBD1. V shed 6 bases and J 6 bases; nucleotides not matched to a gene: 5. CDR3 length equals 13 residues. The germline CDR1 and CDR2 sequences are MNHNS and SASEGT. CDR3 nucleotide sequence: TGTGCCAGCAGCAGGACAGGTGGCAATGAGCAGTTCTTC. It translates to CASSRTGGNEQFF.

CDR3 nucleotides: TGTGCCATCAGAGACAGTTTGAACACTGAAGCTTTCTTT. Its protein is CAIRDSLNTEAFF. The V and J genes are TRBV10-3 and TRBJ1-1, with D possibly matching TRBD1 (5 bases). This CDR3 is 13 amino acids long. Germline-derived CDR1 and CDR2 are ENHRY and SYGVKD. V dropped 6 bases and J dropped 0 bases, with 8 bases sitting between them.

In its sample, this clone was seen once. The chain carries TRBV28 and TRBJ2-7, with D possibly TRBD1 on 6 matching bases. Looked up from germline, CDR1 is MDHEN and CDR2 is SYDVKM. CDR3 length equals 16 residues. Trimming removed 7 bases at V and 6 bases at J, with 25 bases between. CDR3 region: CASTLSVAGAVIEQYF. The DNA for the CDR3 is TGTGCCAGCACCCTCTCCGTGGCAGGGGCCGTGATCGAGCAGTACTTC.

The rearrangement uses TRBV7-2 and TRBJ2-5, with 14 nucleotides matching TRBD2. This CDR3 has 16 amino acids. The V gene end was trimmed by 5 bases and the J gene end by 5 bases; junction bases not matched to a gene: 7. Germline V gives CDR1 SGHTA, CDR2 FQGNSA. The CDR3 nucleotides read TGTGCCAGCAGCCACCAGGGGACTAGCGGGGGCGAGACCCAGTACTTC. Amino acids: CASSHQGTSGGETQYF. The full variable domain, its missing parts supplied by reference TRBV7-2 and TRBJ2-5, is GAGVSQSPSNKVTEKGKDVELRCDPISGHTALYWYRQSLGQGLEFLIYFQGNSAPDKSGLPSDRFSAERTGGSVSTLTIQRTQQEDSAVYLCASSHQGTSGGETQYFGPGTRLLVL.

This clone was counted between two and nine times. The genes are TRBV14 and TRBJ2-7; 7 positions agree with TRBD2. V was clipped by 3 bases and J by 0 bases; unmatched bases: 2. Germline CDR1 and CDR2: SGHDN and FVKESK. The CDR3 consists of 14 residues. The CDR3 here is CASSHWTSSYEQYF. In DNA form, the CDR3 reads TGTGCCAGCAGCCATTGGACTAGCTCCTACGAGCAGTACTTC.

The chain uses TRBV15 and TRBJ1-3; TRBD1 might be the D (5 bases). Germline CDR1 and CDR2: LNHNV and YYDKDF (reference sequence). V was shortened by 1 base and J by 1 base, with 11 bases between the two germline ends. The CDR3 totals 16 residues. The CDR3 reads CATSRGGGGSGNTIYF. The CDR3 DNA is TGTGCCACCAGCAGAGGGGGCGGTGGTTCTGGAAACACCATATATTTT.

The V gene is TRBV10-3, the J gene TRBJ1-4; TRBD1 matches 9 bases. Per germline, CDR1 ENHRY and CDR2 SYGVKD. Trimming removed 6 bases from V and 1 base from J; junction bases left unmatched: 12. The CDR3 covers 18 residues. DNA of the CDR3: TGTGCCATCAGCCAAACGGGACAGGGTCTTGGAACTAATGAAAAACTGTTTTTT. It translates to CAISQTGQGLGTNEKLFF.

The V gene is TRBV4-1, the J gene TRBJ2-2, with 9 bases identical to TRBD2. CDR3 size: 16 residues. The J segment lost 2 bases and the V segment lost 3 bases, leaving 4 bases of the junction unmatched. Germline CDR1 reads MGHRA; CDR2 reads YSYEKL. The CDR3 DNA is TGCGCCAGCAGCCATAGCGGGGGCCTTAACACCGGGGAGCTGTTTTTT. Amino acids: CASSHSGGLNTGELFF.

This clone was detected only once. The chain uses TRBV27 and TRBJ2-1; 7 bases fit TRBD1. Per the germline V gene, CDR1 is MNHEY and CDR2 is SMNVEV (reference sequence). The CDR3 is 15 residues long. J was trimmed by 3 bases and V by 7 bases; bases with no gene match: 9. For the CDR3, the DNA is TGTGCCAGCACTCTAACAGGGGCTAACTACAATGAGCAGTTCTTC. This translates into CASTLTGANYNEQFF.

The chain uses TRBV7-3 and TRBJ2-6; D is unresolved. This CDR3 has 15 amino acids. Germline CDR1 SGHTA, CDR2 FQGTGA. Deletions cut 3 bases from V and 0 bases from J, with 6 bases between. CDR3 sequence reads: CASSFKSSGANVLTF. Written as DNA, the CDR3 is TGTGCCAGCAGCTTCAAGAGCTCTGGGGCCAACGTCCTGACTTTC.

This chain uses TRBV20-1 with TRBJ1-5; D gene ambiguous. Germline CDR1 is DFQATT and CDR2 is SNEGSKA (reference sequence). The CDR3 runs 11 residues. Deletions cut 3 bases from V and 6 bases from J, with 6 bases between. CDR3 sequence reads: CSARGSQPQHF. DNA of the CDR3: TGCAGTGCTAGGGGGAGTCAGCCCCAGCATTTT.

The J gene is TRBJ2-7, the V gene TRBV29-1, with D maybe TRBD1 (5 bases). Deletions cut 5 bases from V and 2 bases from J, with 19 bases between. The CDR3 spans 15 residues. Germline CDR1 SQVTM, CDR2 ANQGSEA. The CDR3 DNA is TGCAGCGTTACGGCAGGGCTGCCTGTGACCTACGAGCAGTACTTC. As protein: CSVTAGLPVTYEQYF.

Details on this clone: Compared with germline, one end of the junction differs, possibly owing to a read error. The chain uses TRBV5-6 and TRBJ2-3, with no clear D. Germline-derived CDR1 and CDR2 are SGHDT and YYEEEE. The CDR3 sequence is 13 residues long. CDR3 sequence (DNA): TGTGCCAGCAGCCCCGGGTACGGAGATGCGCAGTATTTT. Protein product: CASSPGYGDAQYF.

CDR3 loop: CATSAAGIPTHQPQHF. The CDR3 DNA follows: TGTGCCACCAGTGCGGCGGGAATCCCGACCCATCAGCCCCAGCATTTT. The chain joins TRBV15 to TRBJ1-5; D not resolved. V was cut by 6 bases and J by 5 bases, with 20 bases left in between. This CDR3 comprises 16 residues. CDR1 and CDR2 (germline): LNHNV, YYDKDF (reference sequence).

The chain is built from TRBV28 and TRBJ1-1, with 9 bases lining up with TRBD1. The CDR3 loop spans 12 amino acids. V was pared by 0 bases and J by 12 bases, with 2 bases of the junction left unmatched. Germline V gives CDR1 MDHEN, CDR2 SYDVKM. The CDR3 region has the DNA TGTGCCAGCAGTTTATGGGACAGGGGAACTTTCTTT. It yields the protein CASSLWDRGTFF.